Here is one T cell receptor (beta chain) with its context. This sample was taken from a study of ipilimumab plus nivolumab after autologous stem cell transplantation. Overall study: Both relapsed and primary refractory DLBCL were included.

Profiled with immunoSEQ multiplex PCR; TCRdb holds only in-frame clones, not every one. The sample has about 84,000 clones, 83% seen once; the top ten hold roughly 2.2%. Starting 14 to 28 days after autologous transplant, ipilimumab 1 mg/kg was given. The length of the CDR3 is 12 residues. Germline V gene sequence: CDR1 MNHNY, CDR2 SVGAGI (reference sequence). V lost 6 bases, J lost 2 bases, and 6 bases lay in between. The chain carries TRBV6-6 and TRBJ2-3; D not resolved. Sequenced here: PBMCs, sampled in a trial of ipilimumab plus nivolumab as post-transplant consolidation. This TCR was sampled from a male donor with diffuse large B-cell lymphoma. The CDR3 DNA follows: TGTGCCAGCAGGGCCAACACAGATACGCAGTATTTT. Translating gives CASRANTDTQYF.